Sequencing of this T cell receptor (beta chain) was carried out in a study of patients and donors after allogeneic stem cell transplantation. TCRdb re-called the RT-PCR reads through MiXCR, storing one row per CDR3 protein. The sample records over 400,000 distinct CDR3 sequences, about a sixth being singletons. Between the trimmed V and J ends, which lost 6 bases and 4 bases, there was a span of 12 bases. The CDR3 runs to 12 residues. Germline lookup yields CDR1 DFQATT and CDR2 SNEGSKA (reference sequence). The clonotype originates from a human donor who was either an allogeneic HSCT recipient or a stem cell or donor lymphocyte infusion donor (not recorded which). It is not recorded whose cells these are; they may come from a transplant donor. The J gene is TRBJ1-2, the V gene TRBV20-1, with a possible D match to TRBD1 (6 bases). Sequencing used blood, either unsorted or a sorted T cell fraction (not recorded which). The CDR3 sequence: CSASGHPYGYTF. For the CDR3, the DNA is TGCAGTGCCTCGGGACACCCCTATGGCTACACCTTC.